This T cell receptor (beta chain) was documented in a study of cytomegalovirus exposure and HLA in healthy donors. The PCR used 60 Vbeta and 13 Jbeta primers. Assay used: immunoSEQ multiplex PCR; TCRdb lists only in-frame clones, some missing. The table lists 130,000 to 150,000 clones, about three quarters of them singletons. Deletions cut 1 base from V and 3 bases from J, with 13 bases between. Germline V gene data show CDR1 as SGHVS and CDR2 as FQNEAQ. The CDR3 extends over 16 amino acids. General observations from the study: As a later analysis revealed, most CMV-associated TCR beta chains appeared HLA-restricted. Sequencing likely produced, as an artifact, a cluster of highly shared sequence variants. A few V segments could not be told apart, such as TRBV6-2 and TRBV6-3, and were left out.

The donors gave bone marrow, and they were healthy. With regard to this clone: Antigen specificity is unknown.

The sequenced material came from PBMCs. The TCR comes from a man aged 40-49 years in good health and CMV-seropositive. The chain recombines TRBV7-8 with TRBJ2-1, with a possible D match to TRBD2 (5 bases). Written as DNA, the CDR3 is TGTGCCAGCAGCTTAGGCCGGGATTCCTTCTACAATGAGCAGTTCTTC. This codes for CASSLGRDSFYNEQFF.